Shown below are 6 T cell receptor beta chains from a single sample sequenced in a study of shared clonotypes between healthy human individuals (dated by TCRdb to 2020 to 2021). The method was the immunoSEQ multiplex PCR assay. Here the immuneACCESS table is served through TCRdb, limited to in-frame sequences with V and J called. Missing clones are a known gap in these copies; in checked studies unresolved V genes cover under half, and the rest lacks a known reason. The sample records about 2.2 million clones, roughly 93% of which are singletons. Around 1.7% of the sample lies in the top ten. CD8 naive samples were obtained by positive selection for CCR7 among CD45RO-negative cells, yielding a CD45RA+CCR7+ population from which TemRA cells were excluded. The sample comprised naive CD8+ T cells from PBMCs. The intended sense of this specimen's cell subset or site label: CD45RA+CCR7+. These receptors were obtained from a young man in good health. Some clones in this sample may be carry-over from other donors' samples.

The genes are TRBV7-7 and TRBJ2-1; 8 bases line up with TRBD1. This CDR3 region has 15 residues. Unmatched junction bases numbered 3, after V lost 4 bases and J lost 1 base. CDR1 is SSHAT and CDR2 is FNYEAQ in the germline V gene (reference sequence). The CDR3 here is CASSSQGESYNEQFF. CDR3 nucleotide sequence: TGTGCCAGCAGCTCACAGGGGGAATCCTACAATGAGCAGTTCTTC.

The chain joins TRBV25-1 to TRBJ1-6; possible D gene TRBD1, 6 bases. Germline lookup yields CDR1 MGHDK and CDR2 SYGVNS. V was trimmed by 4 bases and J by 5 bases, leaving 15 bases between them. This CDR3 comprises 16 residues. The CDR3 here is CASSARPGTNNSPLHF. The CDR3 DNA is TGTGCCAGCAGTGCCCGTCCCGGGACAAATAATTCACCCCTCCACTTT.

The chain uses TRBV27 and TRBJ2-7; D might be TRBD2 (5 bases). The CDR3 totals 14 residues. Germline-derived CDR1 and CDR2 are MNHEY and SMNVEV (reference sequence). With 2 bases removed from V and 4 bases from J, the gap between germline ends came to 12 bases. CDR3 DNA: TGTGCCAGCAGTTTAGCGGGTTTGGCATACGAGCAGTACTTC. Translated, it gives CASSLAGLAYEQYF.

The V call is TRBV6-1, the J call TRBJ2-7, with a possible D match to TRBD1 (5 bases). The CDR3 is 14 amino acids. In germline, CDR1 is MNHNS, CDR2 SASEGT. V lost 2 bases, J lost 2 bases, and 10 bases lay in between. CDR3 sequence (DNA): TGTGCCAGCAGTGAAAGGGGTCCTGCCTACGAGCAGTACTTC. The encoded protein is CASSERGPAYEQYF.

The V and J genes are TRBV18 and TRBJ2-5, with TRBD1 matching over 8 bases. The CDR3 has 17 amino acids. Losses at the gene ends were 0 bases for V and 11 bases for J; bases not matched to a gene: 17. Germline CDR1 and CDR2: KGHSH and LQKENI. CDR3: CASSPPFFRAGGTPQYF. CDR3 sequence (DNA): TGTGCCAGCTCACCACCGTTCTTTCGTGCAGGGGGCACCCCACAGTACTTC.

The CDR3 DNA reads TGCGCCAGCAGTGTTTCTTTGACGACAGCCTCGAACACCGGGGAGCTGTTTTTT. This codes for CASSVSLTTASNTGELFF. The chain uses TRBV10-1 and TRBJ2-2; tentatively, D is TRBD1 (5 bases). The CDR3 is made up of 18 amino acids. Trimming pared 4 bases from V and 0 bases from J, leaving 18 bases between. CDR1 is WNHNN, CDR2 SYGVQD, per germline (reference sequence).